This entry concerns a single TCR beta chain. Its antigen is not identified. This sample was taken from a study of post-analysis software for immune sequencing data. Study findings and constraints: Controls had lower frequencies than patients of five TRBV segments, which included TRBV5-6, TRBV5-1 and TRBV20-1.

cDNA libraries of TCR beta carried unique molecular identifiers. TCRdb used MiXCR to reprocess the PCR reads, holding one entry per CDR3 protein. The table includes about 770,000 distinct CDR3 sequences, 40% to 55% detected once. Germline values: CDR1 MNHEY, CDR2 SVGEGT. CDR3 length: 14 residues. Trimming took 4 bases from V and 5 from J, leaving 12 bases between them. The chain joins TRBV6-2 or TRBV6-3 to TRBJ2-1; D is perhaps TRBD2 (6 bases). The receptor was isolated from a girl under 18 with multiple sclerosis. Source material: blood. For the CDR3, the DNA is TGTGCCAGCAGTTCGGACTATAACCACAATGAGCAGTTCTTC. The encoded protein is CASSSDYNHNEQFF.